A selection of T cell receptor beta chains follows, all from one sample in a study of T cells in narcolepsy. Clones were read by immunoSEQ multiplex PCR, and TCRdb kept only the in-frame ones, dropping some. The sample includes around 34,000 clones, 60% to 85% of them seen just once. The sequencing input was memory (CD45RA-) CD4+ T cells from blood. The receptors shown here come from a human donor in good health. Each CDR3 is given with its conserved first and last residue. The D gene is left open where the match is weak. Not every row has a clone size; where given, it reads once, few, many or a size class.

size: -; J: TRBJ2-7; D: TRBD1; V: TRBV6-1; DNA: TGTGCCAGCAGCGTAGGACAGGGGAACTACGAGCAGTACTTC; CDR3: CASSVGQGNYEQYF
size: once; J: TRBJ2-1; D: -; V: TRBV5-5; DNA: TGTGCCAGCCGCGGGTCCATCAATGAGCAGTTCTTC; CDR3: CASRGSINEQFF
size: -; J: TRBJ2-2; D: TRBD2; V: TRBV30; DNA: TGTGCCTGGCTTGTTGCGGGAGGGCCTAGCGGGGAGCTGTTTTTT; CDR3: CAWLVAGGPSGELFF
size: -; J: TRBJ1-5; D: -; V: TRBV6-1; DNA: TGTGCCAGCAGAGGAGGGTCCGGTCAGCCCCAGCATTTT; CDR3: CASRGGSGQPQHF
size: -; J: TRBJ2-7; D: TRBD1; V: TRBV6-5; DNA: TGTGCCTCCGACCTGGGACAGGGGATCTACGAGCAGTACTTC; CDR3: CASDLGQGIYEQYF
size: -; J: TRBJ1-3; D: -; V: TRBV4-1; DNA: TGCGCCAGCAGCCAAGGAAGGTCGCGTTTAGGAAACACCATATATTTT; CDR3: CASSQGRSRLGNTIYF
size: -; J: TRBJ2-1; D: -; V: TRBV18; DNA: TGTGCCAGCTCACCAATCTGGGACGGCACCTACAATGAGCAGTTCTTC; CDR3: CASSPIWDGTYNEQFF
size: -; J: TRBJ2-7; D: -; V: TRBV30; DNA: TGTGCCTGGAGTAAGGACTGGGACTACGAGCAGTACTTC; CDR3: CAWSKDWDYEQYF
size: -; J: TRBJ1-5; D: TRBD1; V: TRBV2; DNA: TGTGCCAGCAGCGATAGCAGGGGGTCCAATCAGCCCCAGCATTTT; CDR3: CASSDSRGSNQPQHF
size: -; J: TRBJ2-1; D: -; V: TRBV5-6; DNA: TGTGCCAGCAGCTTTGCCGACTACGACAACAATGAGCAGTTCTTC; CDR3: CASSFADYDNNEQFF
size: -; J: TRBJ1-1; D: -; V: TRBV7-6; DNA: TGTGCCAGCAGCTTATCGGCGGACGGGAAGCGAACTGAAGCTTTCTTT; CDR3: CASSLSADGKRTEAFF
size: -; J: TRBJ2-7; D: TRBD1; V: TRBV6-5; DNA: TGTGCCAGCAGTTCCGGACAGGGTTACGAGCAGTACTTC; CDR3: CASSSGQGYEQYF
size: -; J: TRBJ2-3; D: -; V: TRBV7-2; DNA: TGTGCCAGCCAGCTCGCCGGGGGCGACACAGATACGCAGTATTTT; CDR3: CASQLAGGDTDTQYF
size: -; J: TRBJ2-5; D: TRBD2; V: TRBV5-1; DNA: TGCGCCAGCAGCTTGGGACCGCGGGAGGGAGTTCAAGAGACCCAGTACTTC; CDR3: CASSLGPREGVQETQYF
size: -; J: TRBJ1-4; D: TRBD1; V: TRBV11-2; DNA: TGTGCCAGCAGCTTAGCTGGACAGGGGGCTAAGGTGTTTTTT; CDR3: CASSLAGQGAKVFF
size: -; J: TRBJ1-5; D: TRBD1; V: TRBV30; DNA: TGTGCCTGGAACTCAGGACAGGGGGCTGATCAGCCCCAGCATTTT; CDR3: CAWNSGQGADQPQHF
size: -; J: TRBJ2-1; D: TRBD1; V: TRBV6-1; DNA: TGTGCCAGCCGAGAGGCGGGACAGGAGTTCTTC; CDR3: CASREAGQEFF
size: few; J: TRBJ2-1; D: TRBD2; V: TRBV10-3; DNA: TGTGCCATTCAAGCGGGAGCCCCAAGTGAGCAGTTCTTC; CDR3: CAIQAGAPSEQFF
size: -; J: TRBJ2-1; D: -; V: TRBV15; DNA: TGTGCCACCAGCAGAGAAACACAGATTTACAATGAGCAGTTCTTC; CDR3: CATSRETQIYNEQFF
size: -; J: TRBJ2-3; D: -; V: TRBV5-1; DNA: TGCGCCAGCAGTAGTAGCTCAGATACGCAGTATTTT; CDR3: CASSSSSDTQYF
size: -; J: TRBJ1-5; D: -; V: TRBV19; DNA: TGTGCCAGTAGTATTGAGGCTTGGCAGCCCCAGCATTTT; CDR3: CASSIEAWQPQHF
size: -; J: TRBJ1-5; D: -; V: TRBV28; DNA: TGTGCCAGCATTGGCAGGGCGGATCAGCCCCAGCATTTT; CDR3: CASIGRADQPQHF
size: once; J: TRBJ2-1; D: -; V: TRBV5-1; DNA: TGCGCCAGCAGCGCCGTGGGGGCCGATTCCTACAATGAGCAGTTCTTC; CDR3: CASSAVGADSYNEQFF
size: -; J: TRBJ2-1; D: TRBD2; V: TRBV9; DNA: TGTGCCAGCAGCGGGGGACTATTAACGGGAGTCCATGAGCAGTTCTTC; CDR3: CASSGGLLTGVHEQFF
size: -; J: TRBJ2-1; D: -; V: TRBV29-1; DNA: TGCAGCGCCAGGACGGACACACCCTACAATGAGCAGTTCTTC; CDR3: CSARTDTPYNEQFF
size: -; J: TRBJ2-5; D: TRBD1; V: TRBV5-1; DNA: TGCGCCAGCGGGGACAGGGTCAGTGAGACCCAGTACTTC; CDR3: CASGDRVSETQYF
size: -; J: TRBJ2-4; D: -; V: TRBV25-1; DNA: TGTGCCAGCAGTAAACAGGGCAGACTAGCCAAAAACATTCAGTACTTC; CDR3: CASSKQGRLAKNIQYF
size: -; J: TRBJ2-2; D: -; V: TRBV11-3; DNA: TGTGCCAGCGGTCGATCGGGGGTCGGGTACACCGGGGAGCTGTTTTTT; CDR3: CASGRSGVGYTGELFF
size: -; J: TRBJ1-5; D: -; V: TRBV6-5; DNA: TGTGCCAGCAGCAGGATGAGCAATCAGCCCCAGCATTTT; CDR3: CASSRMSNQPQHF
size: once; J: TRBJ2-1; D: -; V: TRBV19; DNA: TGTGCCAGTAGTATAGCGGGAACCTACAATGAGCAGTTCTTC; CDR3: CASSIAGTYNEQFF
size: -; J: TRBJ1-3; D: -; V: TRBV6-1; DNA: TGTGCCAGCAGTGCTACGGTGGGAAACACCATATATTTT; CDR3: CASSATVGNTIYF